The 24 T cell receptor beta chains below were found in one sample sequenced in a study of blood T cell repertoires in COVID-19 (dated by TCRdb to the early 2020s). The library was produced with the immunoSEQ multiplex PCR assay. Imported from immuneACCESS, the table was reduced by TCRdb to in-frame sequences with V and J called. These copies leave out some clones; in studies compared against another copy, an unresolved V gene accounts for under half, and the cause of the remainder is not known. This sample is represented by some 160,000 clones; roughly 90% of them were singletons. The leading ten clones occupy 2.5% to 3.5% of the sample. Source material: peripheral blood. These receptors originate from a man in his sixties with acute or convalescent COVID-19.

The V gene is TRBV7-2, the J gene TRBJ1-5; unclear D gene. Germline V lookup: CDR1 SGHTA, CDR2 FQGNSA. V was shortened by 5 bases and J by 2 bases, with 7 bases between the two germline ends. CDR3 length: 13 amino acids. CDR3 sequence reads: CASSPQGNQPQHF. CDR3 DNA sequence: TGTGCCAGCAGCCCTCAGGGCAATCAGCCCCAGCATTTT. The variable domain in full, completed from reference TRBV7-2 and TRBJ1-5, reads GAGVSQSPSNKVTEKGKDVELRCDPISGHTALYWYRQSLGQGLEFLIYFQGNSAPDKSGLPSDRFSAERTGGSVSTLTIQRTQQEDSAVYLCASSPQGNQPQHFGDGTRLSIL.

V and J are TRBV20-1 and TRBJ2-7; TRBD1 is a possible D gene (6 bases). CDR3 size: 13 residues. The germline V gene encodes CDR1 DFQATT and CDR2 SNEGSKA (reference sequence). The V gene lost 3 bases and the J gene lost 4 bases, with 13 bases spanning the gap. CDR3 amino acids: CSASRQGYYEQYF. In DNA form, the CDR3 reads TGCAGTGCTAGTAGGCAGGGGTATTACGAGCAGTACTTC.

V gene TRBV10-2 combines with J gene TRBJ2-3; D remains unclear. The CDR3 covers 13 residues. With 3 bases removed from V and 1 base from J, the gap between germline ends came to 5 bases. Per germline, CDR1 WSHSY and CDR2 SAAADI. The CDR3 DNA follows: TGCGCCAGCAGTGAAGCGCGCACAGATACGCAGTATTTT. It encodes CASSEARTDTQYF.

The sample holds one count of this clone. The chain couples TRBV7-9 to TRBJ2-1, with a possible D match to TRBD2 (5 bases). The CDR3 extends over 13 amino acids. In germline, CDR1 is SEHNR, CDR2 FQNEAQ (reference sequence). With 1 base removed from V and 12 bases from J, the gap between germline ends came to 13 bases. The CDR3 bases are TGTGCCAGCAGCTTAGTGGAGGATTTAGGGCAGTTCTTC. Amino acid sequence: CASSLVEDLGQFF.

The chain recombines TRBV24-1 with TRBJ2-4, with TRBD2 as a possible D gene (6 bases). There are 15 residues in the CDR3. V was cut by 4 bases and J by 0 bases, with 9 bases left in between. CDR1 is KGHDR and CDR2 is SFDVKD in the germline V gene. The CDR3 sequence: CATSESGLAKNIQYF. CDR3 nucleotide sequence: TGTGCCACCAGTGAATCGGGACTAGCCAAAAACATTCAGTACTTC.

CDR3 bases: TGTGCCAGCAGCCCTGAGACGGGGTATTCCTACGAGCAGTACTTC. It specifies CASSPETGYSYEQYF. The rearrangement uses TRBV5-5 and TRBJ2-7, with D perhaps TRBD2 (5 bases). Looked up from germline, CDR1 is SGHKS and CDR2 is YYEKEE (reference sequence). The CDR3 runs 15 residues. V gave up 4 bases and J gave up 1 base, with 15 bases separating them.

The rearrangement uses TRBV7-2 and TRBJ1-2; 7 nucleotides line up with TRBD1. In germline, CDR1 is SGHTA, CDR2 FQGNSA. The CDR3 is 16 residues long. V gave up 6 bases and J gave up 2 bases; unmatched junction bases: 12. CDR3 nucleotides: TGTGCCAGCAGTTACTTAACCGGGACAGCCAACTATGGCTACACCTTC. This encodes CASSYLTGTANYGYTF.

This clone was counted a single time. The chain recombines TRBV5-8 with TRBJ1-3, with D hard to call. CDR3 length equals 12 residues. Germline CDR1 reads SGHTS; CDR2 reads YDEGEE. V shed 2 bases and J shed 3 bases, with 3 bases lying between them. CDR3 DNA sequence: TGTGCCAGCAGCTTACTTGGAAACACCATATATTTT. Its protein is CASSLLGNTIYF.

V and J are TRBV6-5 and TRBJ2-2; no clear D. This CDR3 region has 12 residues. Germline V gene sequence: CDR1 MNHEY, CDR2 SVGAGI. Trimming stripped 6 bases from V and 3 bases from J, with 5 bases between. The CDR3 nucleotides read TGTGCCAGCAGGAGATACACCGGGGAGCTGTTTTTT. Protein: CASRRYTGELFF.

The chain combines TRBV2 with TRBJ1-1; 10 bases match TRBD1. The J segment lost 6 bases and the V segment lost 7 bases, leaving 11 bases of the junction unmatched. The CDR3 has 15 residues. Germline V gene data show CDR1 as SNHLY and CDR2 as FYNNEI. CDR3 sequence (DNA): TGTGCCAGCATACAGGACAGGGGGTTTGTGTCTGAAGCTTTCTTT. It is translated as CASIQDRGFVSEAFF.

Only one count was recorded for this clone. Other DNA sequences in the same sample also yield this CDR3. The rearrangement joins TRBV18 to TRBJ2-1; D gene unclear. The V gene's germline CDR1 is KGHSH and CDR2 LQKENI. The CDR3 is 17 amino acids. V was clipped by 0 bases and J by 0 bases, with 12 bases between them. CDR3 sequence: CASSPPRGKSSYNEQFF. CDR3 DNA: TGTGCCAGCTCACCACCGAGAGGCAAGAGCTCCTACAATGAGCAGTTCTTC. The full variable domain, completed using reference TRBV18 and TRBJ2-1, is NAGVMQNPRHLVRRRGQEARLRCSPMKGHSHVYWYRQLPEEGLKFMVYLQKENIIDESGMPKERFSAEFPKEGPSILRIQQVVRGDSAAYFCASSPPRGKSSYNEQFFGPGTRLTVL.

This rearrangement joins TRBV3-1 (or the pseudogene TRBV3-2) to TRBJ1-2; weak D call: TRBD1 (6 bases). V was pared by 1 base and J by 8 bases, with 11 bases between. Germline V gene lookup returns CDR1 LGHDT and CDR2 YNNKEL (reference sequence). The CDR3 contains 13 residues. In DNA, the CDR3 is TGTGCCAGCAGCCAAGGAAGGACAGCAGGCTACACCTTC. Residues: CASSQGRTAGYTF.

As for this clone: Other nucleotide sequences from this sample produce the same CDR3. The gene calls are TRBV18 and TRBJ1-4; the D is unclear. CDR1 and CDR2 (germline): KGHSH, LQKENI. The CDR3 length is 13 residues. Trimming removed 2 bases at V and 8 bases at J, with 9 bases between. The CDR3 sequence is CASSPGLGEKLFF. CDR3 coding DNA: TGTGCCAGCTCACCAGGGCTGGGCGAAAAACTGTTTTTT.

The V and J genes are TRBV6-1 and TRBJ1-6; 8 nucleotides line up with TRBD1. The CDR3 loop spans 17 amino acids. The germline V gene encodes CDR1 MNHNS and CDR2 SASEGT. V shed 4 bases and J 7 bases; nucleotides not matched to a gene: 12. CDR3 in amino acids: CASSAKGQGTLNSPLHF. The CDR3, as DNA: TGTGCCAGCAGTGCTAAAGGACAGGGAACCCTCAATTCACCCCTCCACTTT.

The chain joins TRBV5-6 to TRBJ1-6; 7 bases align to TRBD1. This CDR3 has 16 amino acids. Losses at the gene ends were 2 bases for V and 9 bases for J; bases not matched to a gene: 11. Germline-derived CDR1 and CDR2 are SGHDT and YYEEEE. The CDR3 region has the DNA TGTGCCAGCAGCTTTGCCCCCACAGGGGTCCGTTCACCCCTCCACTTT. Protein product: CASSFAPTGVRSPLHF.

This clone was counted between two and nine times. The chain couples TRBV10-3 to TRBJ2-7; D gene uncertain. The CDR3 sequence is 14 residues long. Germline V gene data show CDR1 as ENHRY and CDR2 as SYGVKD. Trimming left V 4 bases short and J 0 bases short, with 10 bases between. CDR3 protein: CAISVTGSSYEQYF. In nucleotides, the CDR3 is TGTGCCATCAGTGTAACGGGTAGCTCCTACGAGCAGTACTTC.

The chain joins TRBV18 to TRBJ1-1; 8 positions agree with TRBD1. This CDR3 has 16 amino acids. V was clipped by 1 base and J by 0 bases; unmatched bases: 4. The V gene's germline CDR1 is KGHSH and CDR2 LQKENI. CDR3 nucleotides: TGTGCCAGCTCACCACTGGGGACAGGATTGAACACTGAAGCTTTCTTT. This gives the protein CASSPLGTGLNTEAFF.

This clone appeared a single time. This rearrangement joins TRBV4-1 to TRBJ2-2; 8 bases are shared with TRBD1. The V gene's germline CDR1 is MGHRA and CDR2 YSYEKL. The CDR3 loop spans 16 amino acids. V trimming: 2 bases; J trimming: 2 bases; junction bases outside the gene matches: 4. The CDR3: CASSQIGQGNTGELFF. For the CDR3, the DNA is TGCGCCAGCAGCCAAATTGGACAGGGTAACACCGGGGAGCTGTTTTTT.

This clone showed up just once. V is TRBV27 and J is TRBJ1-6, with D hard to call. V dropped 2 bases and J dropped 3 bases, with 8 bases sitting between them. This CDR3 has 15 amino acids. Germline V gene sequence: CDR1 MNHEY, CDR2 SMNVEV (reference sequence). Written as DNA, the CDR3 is TGTGCCAGCAGTTTACGACAAAACTATAATTCACCCCTCCACTTT. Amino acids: CASSLRQNYNSPLHF.

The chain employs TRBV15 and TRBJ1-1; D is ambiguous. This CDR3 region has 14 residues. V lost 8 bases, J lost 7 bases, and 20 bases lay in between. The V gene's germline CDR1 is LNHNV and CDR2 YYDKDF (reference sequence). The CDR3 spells CATDRGRQVGEAFF. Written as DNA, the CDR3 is TGTGCCACCGATCGTGGAAGACAAGTCGGTGAAGCTTTCTTT.

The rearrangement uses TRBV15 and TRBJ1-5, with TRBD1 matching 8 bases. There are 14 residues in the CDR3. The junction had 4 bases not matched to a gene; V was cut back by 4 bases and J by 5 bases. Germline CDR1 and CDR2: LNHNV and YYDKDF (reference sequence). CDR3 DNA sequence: TGTGCCACCAGCATGGACAGGGACCATCAGCCCCAGCATTTT. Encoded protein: CATSMDRDHQPQHF.

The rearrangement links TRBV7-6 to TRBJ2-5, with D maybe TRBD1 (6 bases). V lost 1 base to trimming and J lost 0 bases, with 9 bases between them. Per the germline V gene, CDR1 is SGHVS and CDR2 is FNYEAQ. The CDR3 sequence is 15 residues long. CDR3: CASSLGAGDQETQYF. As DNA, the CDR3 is TGTGCCAGCAGCTTAGGGGCAGGGGACCAAGAGACCCAGTACTTC. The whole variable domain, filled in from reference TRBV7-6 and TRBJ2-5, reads GAGVSQSPRYKVTKRGQDVALRCDPISGHVSLYWYRQALGQGPEFLTYFNYEAQQDKSGLPNDRFSAERPEGSISTLTIQRTEQRDSAMYRCASSLGAGDQETQYFGPGTRLLVL.

The CDR3 loop reads CASSRLGLAGGPGTGELFF. CDR3 nucleotide sequence: TGTGCCAGCAGCCGCTTGGGCCTAGCGGGGGGGCCTGGCACCGGGGAGCTGTTTTTT. The chain joins TRBV3-1 (or the pseudogene TRBV3-2) to TRBJ2-2; 12 nucleotides align to TRBD2. Germline CDR1 is LGHDT and CDR2 is YNNKEL (reference sequence). V shed 4 bases and J 4 bases; nucleotides not matched to a gene: 13. The CDR3 length is 19 residues.

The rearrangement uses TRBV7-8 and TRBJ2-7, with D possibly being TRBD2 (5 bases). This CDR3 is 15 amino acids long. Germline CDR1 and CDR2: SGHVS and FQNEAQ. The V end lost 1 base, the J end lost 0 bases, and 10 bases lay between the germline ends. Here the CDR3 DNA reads TGTGCCAGCAGCTTAGGCAGGAGGAGCTCCTACGAGCAGTACTTC. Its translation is CASSLGRRSSYEQYF. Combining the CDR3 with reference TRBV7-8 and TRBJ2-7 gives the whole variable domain GAGVSQSPRYKVAKRGQDVALRCDPISGHVSLFWYQQALGQGPEFLTYFQNEAQLDKSGLPSDRFFAERPEGSVSTLKIQRTQQEDSAVYLCASSLGRRSSYEQYFGPGTRLTVT.